This TCR delta chain appears in the sequencing data of a study of gamma-delta T cells after stem cell transplantation. With regard to this clone: The protein held in TCRdb is that of a much larger clone and does not match this DNA's translation at residue 4, likely because of a read error; the protein shown is translated from the DNA.

This CDR3 region has 13 residues. Trimming stripped 5 bases from V and 0 bases from J, with 9 bases between. CDR1 is GEAIGNYY and CDR2 is EKD in the germline V gene. TCRdb reprocessed the RT-PCR reads through CATT. This table holds fewer than 12,000 delta-chain clones, around 1.2% found once. Specimen: gamma-delta T cells. The chain has TRDV2 and TRDJ1; D call uncertain. The receptor comes from a human donor. It is not recorded whose cells these are; they may come from a transplant donor. This chain's CDR3 is CACGKIHTDKLIF. The CDR3 nucleotides read TGTGCCTGTGGCAAAATCCACACCGATAAACTCATCTTT.